These 3 T cell receptor beta chains originate from one sample sequenced in a study of T cell changes during pregnancy in multiple sclerosis (dated by TCRdb to between 2017 and 2020). Libraries came from the immunoSEQ multiplex PCR assay. This is the immuneACCESS table as TCRdb keeps it, with only in-frame sequences that have V and J called. A part of the clones is gone; compared with another copy, unresolved V genes explain less than half, and the rest is unexplained. This sample has 28,000 or so clones in its table, and roughly 88% of those were observed once. In total, the top ten clones hold about 0.7% of the sample. Specimen: CD4+ T cells from peripheral blood mononuclear cells, collected in the first trimester of pregnancy. The source of these receptors is a female donor in good health, enrolled as a control in a pregnancy study.

This clone is a singleton in its sample. CDR3 nucleotide sequence: TGTGCCAGTAGTATGGGGGCAGGGTACGAAAAACTGTTTTTT. Its protein product is CASSMGAGYEKLFF. This rearrangement joins TRBV19 to TRBJ1-4, with TRBD1 as a possible D gene (6 bases). Germline assignment: CDR1 LNHDA and CDR2 SQIVND (reference sequence). The CDR3 covers 14 residues. The V gene lost 3 bases and the J gene lost 8 bases, with 13 bases spanning the gap.

This clone showed up just a few times. This rearrangement joins TRBV7-2 to TRBJ2-3, with 8 bases identical to TRBD1. This CDR3 comprises 13 residues. The trim removed 5 bases at V and 7 bases at J, leaving 5 bases unmatched. Per germline, CDR1 SGHTA and CDR2 FQGNSA. For the CDR3, the DNA is TGTGCCAGCAGCGCATGGACAGGGAATACGCAGTATTTT. Translating it yields CASSAWTGNTQYF.

The rearrangement links TRBV30 to TRBJ2-3; no definite D call. There are 13 residues in the CDR3. Looked up from germline, CDR1 is GTSNPN and CDR2 is SVGIG (reference sequence). Deletions cut 3 bases from V and 3 bases from J, with 10 bases between. CDR3 DNA: TGTGCCTGGAGCAAGTCCGGGACAGATACGCAGTATTTT. The encoded protein is CAWSKSGTDTQYF.